Presented here are 5 T cell receptor beta chains from one specimen sequenced in a study of blood T cell repertoires in COVID-19 (dated by TCRdb to about 2020). Libraries were made using the immunoSEQ multiplex PCR assay. TCRdb limited this immuneACCESS table to in-frame rearrangements with V and J called. A share of clones is missing; checked studies link under half to unresolved V genes, and the rest is unexplained. This sample gives about 180,000 clones in total; 70% to 90% of them show up just once. Of the sample, about 18% is held by the ten largest clones. Sample: peripheral blood. All receptors derive from a person aged 65-85 years with COVID-19, enrolled during active disease.

The rearrangement uses TRBV19 and TRBJ1-5, with D hard to call. V lost 5 bases and J lost 9, with 14 bases in between. The CDR3 sequence is 13 residues long. The germline gives CDR1 LNHDA, CDR2 SQIVND (reference sequence). In DNA, the CDR3 is TGTGCCAGTAGTCCAAGAGGAGGTCTGCCCCAGCATTTT. Encoded protein: CASSPRGGLPQHF.

The chain combines TRBV28 with TRBJ1-2; TRBD1 might be the D (5 bases). V dropped 2 bases and J dropped 8 bases, with 12 bases sitting between them. Germline CDR1 reads MDHEN; CDR2 reads SYDVKM. The CDR3 covers 13 residues. CDR3 loop: CASSLGRGQGYTF. CDR3 DNA: TGTGCCAGCAGTTTAGGAAGGGGCCAAGGCTACACCTTC.

This chain uses TRBV7-3 with TRBJ1-1, with D perhaps matching TRBD1 (5 bases). Trimming left V 2 bases short and J 3 bases short, with 7 bases between. The CDR3 totals 13 residues. Germline CDR1 reads SGHTA; CDR2 reads FQGTGA. The CDR3 nucleotides are TGTGCCAGCAGCTTATTACAGGACACTGAAGCTTTCTTT. Its translation: CASSLLQDTEAFF.

The chain uses TRBV30 and TRBJ1-4; no clear D. Germline values: CDR1 GTSNPN, CDR2 SVGIG (reference sequence). The CDR3 spans 14 residues. Trimming removed 1 base from V and 8 bases from J, with 14 bases in between. CDR3 DNA sequence: TGTGCCTGGAGTGCTGGGGTTTGGGAGGAAAAACTGTTTTTT. Its translation is CAWSAGVWEEKLFF.

This chain uses TRBV7-9 with TRBJ1-1; D is unresolved. CDR1 SEHNR and CDR2 FQNEAQ come from the germline V gene (reference sequence). The germline V and J ends were trimmed by 4 bases and 1 base, with 13 bases remaining between them. The CDR3 runs 15 residues. The CDR3, as DNA: TGTGCCAGCAGCTCTGGGCCCCCGGCGAACACTGAAGCTTTCTTT. Its translation: CASSSGPPANTEAFF.